This T cell receptor (beta chain) was recovered during a study of blood T cell repertoires in COVID-19. Looking at the study overall: Samples came from the United States, Italy and Spain, spanning acute and convalescent COVID-19.

Which cohort a participant joined came from the clinical history participants gave. Cohort 3 recovered donors had two negative PCRs, clearance, or symptom resolution. Profiled with immunoSEQ multiplex PCR; TCRdb holds only in-frame clones, not every one. The data hold approximately 230,000 clones, with 85% to 90% observed a single time. J lost 4 bases, V lost 2 bases, and 5 bases had no gene match. This CDR3 has 16 amino acids. The V gene's germline CDR1 is MNHEY and CDR2 SVGAGI. The specimen sequenced was PBMCs or T cells enriched from blood (not recorded which). The receptor was isolated from a young man who had recovered from COVID-19. The gene calls are TRBV6-5 and TRBJ1-3; 10 bases agree with TRBD1. CDR3 sequence reads: CASSYGDRGYGNTIYF. In DNA form, the CDR3 reads TGTGCCAGCAGTTACGGGGACAGGGGTTACGGAAACACCATATATTTT.